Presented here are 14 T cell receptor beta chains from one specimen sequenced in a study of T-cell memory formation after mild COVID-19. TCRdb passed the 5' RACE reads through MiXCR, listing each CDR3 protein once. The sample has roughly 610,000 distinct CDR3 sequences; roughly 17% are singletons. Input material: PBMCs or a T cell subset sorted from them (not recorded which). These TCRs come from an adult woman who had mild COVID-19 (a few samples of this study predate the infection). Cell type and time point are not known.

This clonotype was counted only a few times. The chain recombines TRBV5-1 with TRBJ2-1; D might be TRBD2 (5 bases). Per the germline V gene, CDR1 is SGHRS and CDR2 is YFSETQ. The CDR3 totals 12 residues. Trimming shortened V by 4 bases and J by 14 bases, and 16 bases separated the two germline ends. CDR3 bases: TGCGCCAGCAGCAATCCAAGCGGCCCGAAGTTCTTC. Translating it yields CASSNPSGPKFF. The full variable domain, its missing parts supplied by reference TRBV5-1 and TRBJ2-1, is KAGVTQTPRYLIKTRGQQVTLSCSPISGHRSVSWYQQTPGQGLQFLFEYFSETQRNKGNFPGRFSGRQFSNSRSEMNVSTLELGDSALYLCASSNPSGPKFFGPGTRLTVL.

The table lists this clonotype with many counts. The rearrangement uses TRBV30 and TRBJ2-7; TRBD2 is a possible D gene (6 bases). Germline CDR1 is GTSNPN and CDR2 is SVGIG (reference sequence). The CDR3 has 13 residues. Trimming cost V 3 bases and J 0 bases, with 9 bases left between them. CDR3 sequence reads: CAWRGRSSYEQYF. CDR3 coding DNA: TGTGCCTGGAGGGGGAGGTCCTCCTACGAGCAGTACTTC. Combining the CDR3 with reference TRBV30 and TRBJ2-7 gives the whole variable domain SQTIHQWPATLVQPVGSPLSLECTVEGTSNPNLYWYRQAAGRGLQLLFYSVGIGQISSEVPQNLSASRPQDRQFILSSKKLLLSDSGFYLCAWRGRSSYEQYFGPGTRLTVT.

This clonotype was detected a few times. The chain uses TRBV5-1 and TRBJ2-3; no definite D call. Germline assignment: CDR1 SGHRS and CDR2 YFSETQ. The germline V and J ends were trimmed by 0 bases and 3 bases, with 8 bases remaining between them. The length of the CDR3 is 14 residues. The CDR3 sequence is CASSLATGTDTQYF. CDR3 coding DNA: TGCGCCAGCAGCTTGGCGACCGGGACAGATACGCAGTATTTT.

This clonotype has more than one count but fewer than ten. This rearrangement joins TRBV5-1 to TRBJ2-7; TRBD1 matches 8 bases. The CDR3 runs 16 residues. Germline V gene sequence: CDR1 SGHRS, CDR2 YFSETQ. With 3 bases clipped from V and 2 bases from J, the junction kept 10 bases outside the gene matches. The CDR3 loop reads CASSSGPGQVTYEQYF. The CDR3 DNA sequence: TGCGCCAGCAGCTCAGGCCCGGGACAGGTAACCTACGAGCAGTACTTC.

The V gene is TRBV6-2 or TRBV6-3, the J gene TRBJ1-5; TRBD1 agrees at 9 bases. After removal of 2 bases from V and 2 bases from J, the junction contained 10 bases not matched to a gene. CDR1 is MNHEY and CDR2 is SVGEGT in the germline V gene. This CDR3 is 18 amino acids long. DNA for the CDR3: TGTGCCAGCAGTTACGTCTCGGGACAGGGAATGGGCAATCAGCCCCAGCATTTT. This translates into CASSYVSGQGMGNQPQHF.

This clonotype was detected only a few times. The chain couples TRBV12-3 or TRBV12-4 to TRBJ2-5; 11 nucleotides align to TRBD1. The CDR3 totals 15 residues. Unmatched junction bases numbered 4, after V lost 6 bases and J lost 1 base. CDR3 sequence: CASRSGQGVQETQYF. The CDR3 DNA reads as TGTGCCAGCAGATCGGGACAGGGGGTCCAAGAGACCCAGTACTTC.

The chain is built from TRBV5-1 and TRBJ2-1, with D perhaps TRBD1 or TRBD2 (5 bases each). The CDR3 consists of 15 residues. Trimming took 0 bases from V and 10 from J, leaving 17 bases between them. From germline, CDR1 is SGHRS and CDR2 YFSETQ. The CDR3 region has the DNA TGCGCCAGCAGCTTGGGAGGGACCGGGCTGGCCGAGCAGTTCTTC. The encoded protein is CASSLGGTGLAEQFF.

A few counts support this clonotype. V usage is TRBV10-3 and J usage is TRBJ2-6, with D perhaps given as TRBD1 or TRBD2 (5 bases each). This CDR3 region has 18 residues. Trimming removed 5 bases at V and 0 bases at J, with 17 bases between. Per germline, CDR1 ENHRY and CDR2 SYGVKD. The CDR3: CAISMPGTLVSGANVLTF. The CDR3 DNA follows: TGTGCCATCAGTATGCCCGGGACGCTTGTCTCTGGGGCCAACGTCCTGACTTTC.

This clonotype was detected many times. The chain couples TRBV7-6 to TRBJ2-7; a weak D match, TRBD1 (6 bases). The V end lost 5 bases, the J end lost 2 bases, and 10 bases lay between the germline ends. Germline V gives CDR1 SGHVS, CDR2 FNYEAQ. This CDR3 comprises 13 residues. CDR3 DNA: TGTGCCAGCAGCGTGACAGGCGCCTACGAGCAGTACTTC. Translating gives CASSVTGAYEQYF.

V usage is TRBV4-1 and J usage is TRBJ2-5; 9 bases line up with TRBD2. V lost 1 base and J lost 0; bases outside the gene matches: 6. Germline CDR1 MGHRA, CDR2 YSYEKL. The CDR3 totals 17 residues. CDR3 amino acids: CASSQVGTSMYQETQYF. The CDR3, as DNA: TGCGCCAGCAGCCAAGTCGGGACTAGCATGTACCAAGAGACCCAGTACTTC.

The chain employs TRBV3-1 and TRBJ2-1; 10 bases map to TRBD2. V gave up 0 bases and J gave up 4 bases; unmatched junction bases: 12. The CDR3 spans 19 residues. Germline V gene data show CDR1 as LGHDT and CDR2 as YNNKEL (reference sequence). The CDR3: CASSQDIRLAGVKYNEQFF. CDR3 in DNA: TGTGCCAGCAGCCAAGATATCAGGCTAGCGGGAGTTAAATACAATGAGCAGTTCTTC.

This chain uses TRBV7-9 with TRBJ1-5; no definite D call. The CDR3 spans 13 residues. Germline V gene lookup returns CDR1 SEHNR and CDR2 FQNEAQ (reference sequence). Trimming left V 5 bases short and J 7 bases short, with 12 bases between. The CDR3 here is CASSTSNQQPQHF. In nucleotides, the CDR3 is TGTGCCAGCAGCACCTCGAACCAGCAGCCCCAGCATTTT.

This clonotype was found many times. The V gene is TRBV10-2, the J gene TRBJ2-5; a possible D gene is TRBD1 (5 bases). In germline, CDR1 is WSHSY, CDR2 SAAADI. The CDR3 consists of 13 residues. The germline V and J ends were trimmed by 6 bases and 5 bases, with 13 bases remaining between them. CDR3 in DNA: TGCGCCAGCAGCACCCCAGGGTTGGAGACCCAGTACTTC. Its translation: CASSTPGLETQYF.

For the CDR3, the DNA is TGTGCCAGCAGCGTAGACGCCGACCAGGTACTCACAGATACGCAGTATTTT. This translates into CASSVDADQVLTDTQYF. V is TRBV9 and J is TRBJ2-3; D gene unclear. Trimming removed 0 bases from V and 2 bases from J, with 16 bases in between. In germline, CDR1 is SGDLS, CDR2 YYNGEE. The length of the CDR3 is 17 residues.